These 21 T cell receptor beta chains originate from one sample sequenced in a study of T-cell memory formation after mild COVID-19. One entry per CDR3 protein results from TCRdb running MiXCR on the 5' RACE reads. This table holds approximately 400,000 distinct CDR3 sequences, 20% to 25% found once. Sequences were obtained from PBMCs or a T cell subset sorted from them (not recorded which). These TCRs come from an adult woman who had mild COVID-19 (a few samples of this study predate the infection). Cell type and time point are not known.

This clonotype was picked up a small number of times. The V call is TRBV29-1, the J call TRBJ2-5, with D perhaps matching TRBD2 (6 bases). V was pared by 3 bases and J by 4 bases, with 15 bases between. This CDR3 is 14 amino acids long. CDR1 is SQVTM and CDR2 is ANQGSEA in the germline V gene. CDR3: CSVDLGGGRETQYF. CDR3 in DNA: TGCAGCGTTGATTTGGGGGGTGGGCGAGAGACCCAGTACTTC. The entire variable domain, with the rest obtained from reference TRBV29-1 and TRBJ2-5, is as follows: SAVISQKPSRDICQRGTSLTIQCQVDSQVTMMFWYRQQPGQSLTLIATANQGSEATYESGFVIDKFPISRPNLTFSTLTVSNMSPEDSSIYLCSVDLGGGRETQYFGPGTRLLVL.

This chain uses TRBV2 with TRBJ2-3, with TRBD2 matching over 9 bases. CDR3 length equals 16 residues. Trimming removed 3 bases from V and 1 base from J; junction bases left unmatched: 5. CDR1 is SNHLY and CDR2 is FYNNEI in the germline V gene. The CDR3 DNA sequence: TGTGCCAGCAGTGATATGACTAGCGGACGCACAGATACGCAGTATTTT. Protein: CASSDMTSGRTDTQYF.

The chain has TRBV29-1 and TRBJ2-1; 8 nucleotides agree with TRBD2. Trimming cost V 4 bases and J 6 bases; bases outside gene matches: 20. The germline gives CDR1 SQVTM, CDR2 ANQGSEA. This CDR3 region has 18 residues. The CDR3 loop reads CSVGVQIGLAHTFNEQFF. In nucleotides, the CDR3 is TGCAGCGTTGGCGTCCAGATTGGACTAGCACATACATTCAATGAGCAGTTCTTC.

There are a few counts of this clonotype. The chain recombines TRBV3-1 with TRBJ1-6, with D possibly matching TRBD1 (6 bases). V was shortened by 1 base and J by 6 bases, with 10 bases between the two germline ends. CDR1 and CDR2 from the germline V gene are LGHDT and YNNKEL (reference sequence). This CDR3 is 15 amino acids long. CDR3 in amino acids: CASSQGTGINSPLHF. The CDR3 DNA reads as TGTGCCAGCAGCCAAGGCACAGGGATTAATTCACCCCTCCACTTT.

There are a few counts of this clonotype. The chain is built from TRBV9 and TRBJ2-7; D gene uncertain. The germline CDR1 and CDR2 sequences are SGDLS and YYNGEE. Trimming removed 0 bases from V and 2 bases from J, with 9 bases in between. The CDR3 is made up of 14 amino acids. CDR3 region: CASSVAGSAYEQYF. CDR3 in DNA: TGTGCCAGCAGCGTAGCAGGCTCAGCCTACGAGCAGTACTTC.

This clonotype has just a few counts. This sequence joins TRBV4-1 and TRBJ2-2; D possibly uses TRBD1 or TRBD2 (5 bases each). The V and J ends lost 0 bases and 7 bases respectively, with 24 bases between them. This CDR3 contains 19 residues. Germline V gives CDR1 MGHRA, CDR2 YSYEKL. This CDR3 reads CASSQDGARGWADNGELFF. The CDR3 DNA sequence: TGCGCCAGCAGCCAAGATGGTGCTCGCGGGTGGGCGGACAACGGGGAGCTGTTTTTT.

V is TRBV6-5 and J is TRBJ1-5, with D maybe TRBD1 (5 bases). CDR3 length: 15 amino acids. The V gene's germline CDR1 is MNHEY and CDR2 SVGAGI. Trimming stripped 5 bases from V and 0 bases from J, with 11 bases between. CDR3 loop: CASSPGLTSNQPQHF. For the CDR3, the DNA is TGTGCCAGCAGTCCGGGACTTACTAGCAATCAGCCCCAGCATTTT.

This clonotype was detected once. The chain is built from TRBV7-2 and TRBJ2-1; 7 bases are shared with TRBD2. This CDR3 contains 17 residues. Germline V gene data show CDR1 as SGHTA and CDR2 as FQGNSA. V lost 1 base to trimming and J lost 10 bases; unmatched junction nucleotides: 16. The CDR3 coding sequence is TGTGCCAGCAGCTTAGTGGCTCCACTCCGATCCGGGGGGGAGCAGTTCTTC. Translation gives CASSLVAPLRSGGEQFF. Full variable domain (remainder filled in from reference TRBV7-2 and TRBJ2-1): GAGVSQSPSNKVTEKGKDVELRCDPISGHTALYWYRQSLGQGLEFLIYFQGNSAPDKSGLPSDRFSAERTGGSVSTLTIQRTQQEDSAVYLCASSLVAPLRSGGEQFFGPGTRLTVL.

The V gene is TRBV7-2, the J gene TRBJ1-3, with 10 bases fitting TRBD1. Looked up from germline, CDR1 is SGHTA and CDR2 is FQGNSA. V lost 5 bases, J lost 1 base, and 8 bases stayed unmatched. The length of the CDR3 is 17 residues. The CDR3 protein is CASSTGDRGSSGNTIYF. Here the CDR3 DNA reads TGTGCCAGCAGCACGGGGGACAGGGGCAGTTCTGGAAACACCATATATTTT.

This clonotype came up a few times. The chain uses TRBV25-1 and TRBJ2-4; D is perhaps TRBD2 (6 bases). Germline V lookup: CDR1 MGHDK, CDR2 SYGVNS. This CDR3 is built from 14 residues. V lost 6 bases and J 0 bases, leaving 9 bases between the germline ends. The CDR3, as DNA: TGTGCCAGCAGCCCGGGGGTAGCCAAAAACATTCAGTACTTC. Translated: CASSPGVAKNIQYF.

This chain connects TRBV24-1 to TRBJ1-2; unclear D gene. Trimming took off 5 bases at V and 3 bases at J, with 15 bases between the two ends. Germline CDR1 and CDR2: KGHDR and SFDVKD. This CDR3 spans 15 amino acids. The CDR3 DNA reads as TGTGCCACCAGTGGAGGAAAGGGTTATGACTATGGCTACACCTTC. Its protein product is CATSGGKGYDYGYTF.

The chain links TRBV11-1 to TRBJ2-5; D possibly uses TRBD1 or TRBD2 (5 bases each). V was shortened by 5 bases and J by 5 bases, with 18 bases between the two germline ends. The CDR3 has 15 residues. CDR1 and CDR2 (germline): SGHAT, FQDESV (reference sequence). CDR3 amino acids: CASSLRDGVWETQYF. The DNA of the CDR3 is TGTGCCAGCAGCCTCCGGGACGGAGTGTGGGAGACCCAGTACTTC.

The chain is built from TRBV12-3 or TRBV12-4 and TRBJ2-2; 8 bases are shared with TRBD2. There are 15 residues in the CDR3. Trimming at V came to 6 bases and at J to 0 bases, leaving 3 bases not matched to a gene. The chain's CDR3 is CASSRLASNTGELFF. The CDR3 region has the DNA TGTGCCAGCAGCAGACTAGCGTCGAACACCGGGGAGCTGTTTTTT.

Here the CDR3 reads CASSGRARSYEQYF. CDR3 DNA sequence: TGTGCCAGCAGCGGGAGGGCCAGGTCCTACGAGCAGTACTTC. This chain connects TRBV7-2 to TRBJ2-7, with TRBD2 matching over 7 bases. The CDR3 consists of 14 residues. Germline V gene lookup returns CDR1 SGHTA and CDR2 FQGNSA. V lost 5 bases, J lost 1 base, and 5 bases stayed unmatched.

This chain uses TRBV20-1 with TRBJ2-7; D is possibly TRBD1 or TRBD2 (5 bases each). The CDR3 runs to 13 residues. The V and J ends lost 5 bases and 7 bases respectively, with 18 bases between them. Per the germline V gene, CDR1 is DFQATT and CDR2 is SNEGSKA (reference sequence). CDR3 bases: TGCAGTGCTTCCAGGGCAGGGAGCTGGGAGCAGTACTTC. Amino acids: CSASRAGSWEQYF.

This clonotype appeared a single time. V usage is TRBV4-3 and J usage is TRBJ2-1; TRBD2 matches at 7 bases. Germline V gives CDR1 LGHNA, CDR2 YSLEER. The V segment lost 6 bases and the J segment 5 bases; nucleotides outside the gene matches: 10. The CDR3 is 15 residues long. The CDR3 spells CASSRASGVNNEQFF. Written as DNA, the CDR3 is TGCGCCAGCAGTCGAGCAAGCGGGGTTAACAATGAGCAGTTCTTC.

This clonotype was seen more than once but under ten times. In DNA, the CDR3 is TGTGCCAGCAGCCAAGATCCCCTAGTCTATGGCTACACCTTC. It specifies CASSQDPLVYGYTF. V gene TRBV4-2 combines with J gene TRBJ1-2, with unresolved D. There are 14 residues in the CDR3. The germline gives CDR1 LGHNA, CDR2 YNFKEQ. With 0 bases removed from V and 4 bases from J, the gap between germline ends came to 9 bases.

In its sample, this clonotype was seen a few times. The chain carries TRBV2 and TRBJ1-5, with TRBD1 matching 7 bases. This CDR3 is 13 amino acids long. Trimming at V came to 7 bases and at J to 6 bases, leaving 6 bases not matched to a gene. In germline, CDR1 is SNHLY, CDR2 FYNNEI. DNA for the CDR3: TGTGCCAGCACAGGGGGAGGTATTCAGCCCCAGCATTTT. Translated, it gives CASTGGGIQPQHF. Full variable domain (missing parts from reference TRBV2 and TRBJ1-5): EPEVTQTPSHQVTQMGQEVILRCVPISNHLYFYWYRQILGQKVEFLVSFYNNEISEKSEIFDDQFSVERPDGSNFTLKIRSTKLEDSAMYFCASTGGGIQPQHFGDGTRLSIL.

V gene TRBV6-2 or TRBV6-3 combines with J gene TRBJ2-7, with unresolved D. In germline, CDR1 is MNHEY, CDR2 SVGEGT. The CDR3 extends over 14 amino acids. V was pared by 7 bases and J by 0 bases, with 13 bases between. CDR3: CASKTKRSSYEQYF. CDR3 DNA: TGTGCCAGCAAAACGAAACGAAGCTCCTACGAGCAGTACTTC.

This chain links TRBV25-1 with TRBJ1-4; D is possibly TRBD1 (6 bases). The CDR3 extends over 12 amino acids. The V gene lost 6 bases and the J gene lost 6 bases, with 8 bases spanning the gap. Germline CDR1 and CDR2: MGHDK and SYGVNS. The CDR3 protein is CASRQGDEKLFF. For the CDR3, the DNA is TGTGCCAGCAGACAGGGTGATGAAAAACTGTTTTTT.

The rearrangement joins TRBV5-1 to TRBJ2-1, with 7 bases that match TRBD2. CDR3 size: 14 residues. With V trimmed by 0 bases and J by 7 bases, 4 bases remained unmatched. Germline V lookup: CDR1 SGHRS, CDR2 YFSETQ. CDR3 bases: TGCGCCAGCAGCTTGGTCACTAGCGTGAATGAGCAGTTCTTC. It is translated as CASSLVTSVNEQFF.